The 26 T cell receptor beta chains below all came from one sample that was sequenced in a study of PD-L1 blockade in urothelial cancer. This table comes from immunoSEQ multiplex PCR, and its TCRdb copy is limited to in-frame clones, with some not included. The sample includes 45,000 to 55,000 clones, more than 75% of them seen just once. Noted time point: pretreatment peripheral blood. The material sequenced was PBMCs, taken around atezolizumab (anti-PD-L1) treatment. Receptors originate from a man over 45 with urothelial cancer.

This sequence joins TRBV27 and TRBJ1-5; D gene unclear. Deletions cut 4 bases from V and 0 bases from J, with 7 bases between. The CDR3 has 14 residues. The germline CDR1 and CDR2 sequences are MNHEY and SMNVEV (reference sequence). In nucleotides, the CDR3 is TGTGCCAGCAGTTCCGGGTCTAGCAATCAGCCCCAGCATTTT. It encodes CASSSGSSNQPQHF.

The chain recombines TRBV15 with TRBJ2-1; 14 bases match TRBD2. The CDR3 spans 16 residues. The ends lost 2 bases at V and 7 bases at J; junction bases unmatched: 4. Germline V lookup: CDR1 LNHNV, CDR2 YYDKDF (reference sequence). CDR3 in DNA: TGTGCCACCAGCAGATCCCGACTAGCGGGGGGGAATGAGCAGTTCTTC. This encodes CATSRSRLAGGNEQFF.

V and J are TRBV7-7 and TRBJ2-7; 10 positions agree with TRBD1. The CDR3 extends over 17 amino acids. CDR1 and CDR2 from the germline V gene are SSHAT and FNYEAQ (reference sequence). J gave up 1 base and V 1 base, and 7 bases lay outside the gene matches. CDR3 protein: CASSLGEPGQGSYEQYF. The CDR3 nucleotides are TGTGCCAGCAGCTTAGGAGAACCGGGACAGGGGTCCTACGAGCAGTACTTC.

The chain is built from TRBV27 and TRBJ2-2, with TRBD2 matching 8 bases. Germline assignment: CDR1 MNHEY and CDR2 SMNVEV (reference sequence). V lost 2 bases and J lost 1; bases outside the gene matches: 0. The CDR3 covers 15 residues. CDR3 sequence (DNA): TGTGCCAGCAGTTTAGCGGGAGGGAACACCGGGGAGCTGTTTTTT. Protein product: CASSLAGGNTGELFF.

This rearrangement joins TRBV12-5 to TRBJ2-7; TRBD1 aligns across 10 bases. This CDR3 comprises 14 residues. CDR1 is LGHNT and CDR2 is FRNRAP in the germline V gene. V lost 1 base, J lost 6 bases, and 3 bases stayed unmatched. The CDR3, as DNA: TGTGCTAGTGGTTTGGGACAGGGGGCCAGCGAGCAGTACTTC. Residues: CASGLGQGASEQYF.

The chain recombines TRBV7-9 with TRBJ2-3, with TRBD2 matching over 9 bases. The CDR3 is made up of 17 amino acids. The ends lost 5 bases at V and 3 bases at J; junction bases unmatched: 12. Germline CDR1 and CDR2: SEHNR and FQNEAQ (reference sequence). The DNA of the CDR3 is TGTGCCAGCAGCCCTCGGGATAGCGGGGGAGGGACAGATACGCAGTATTTT. Its protein product is CASSPRDSGGGTDTQYF.

The chain couples TRBV15 to TRBJ2-3; a weak D match, TRBD2 (6 bases). Trimming shortened V by 4 bases and J by 0 bases, and 11 bases separated the two germline ends. The CDR3 runs 15 residues. Germline V gives CDR1 LNHNV, CDR2 YYDKDF (reference sequence). Written as DNA, the CDR3 is TGTGCCACCAGCAAGACTAGTCCCAGCACAGATACGCAGTATTTT. It is translated as CATSKTSPSTDTQYF.

This chain uses TRBV5-1 with TRBJ1-1, with 7 positions matching TRBD1. There are 13 residues in the CDR3. The junction had 4 bases not matched to a gene; V was cut back by 2 bases and J by 6 bases. Germline CDR1 reads SGHRS; CDR2 reads YFSETQ. CDR3 loop: CASSFNQGAEAFF. The CDR3 nucleotides read TGCGCCAGCAGCTTCAACCAGGGGGCTGAAGCTTTCTTT.

The genes are TRBV7-6 and TRBJ2-7, with TRBD1 matching 9 bases. V lost 4 bases, J lost 2 bases, and 3 bases stayed unmatched. Looked up from germline, CDR1 is SGHVS and CDR2 is FNYEAQ. The CDR3 loop spans 14 amino acids. CDR3 sequence (DNA): TGTGCCAGCAGCTCGAGACAGGGGGCCTACGAGCAGTACTTC. It encodes CASSSRQGAYEQYF.

The chain uses TRBV6-5 and TRBJ1-1; possibly TRBD1 for D (5 bases). The CDR3 loop spans 14 amino acids. CDR1 is MNHEY, CDR2 SVGAGI, per germline. V shed 6 bases and J shed 1 base, with 12 bases lying between them. In nucleotides, the CDR3 is TGTGCCAGCAGACACAATACAGGGAACACTGAAGCTTTCTTT. It encodes CASRHNTGNTEAFF.

The gene calls are TRBV18 and TRBJ2-7, with 10 bases lining up with TRBD1. Per germline, CDR1 KGHSH and CDR2 LQKENI. This CDR3 region has 14 residues. Losses at the gene ends were 3 bases for V and 4 bases for J; bases not matched to a gene: 3. The CDR3 loop is CASSPDRGGYEQYF. DNA of the CDR3: TGTGCCAGCTCACCGGACAGGGGGGGATACGAGCAGTACTTC.

V gene TRBV6-5 combines with J gene TRBJ1-2; D not certain. CDR1 is MNHEY and CDR2 is SVGAGI in the germline V gene. V gave up 7 bases and J gave up 8 bases, with 11 bases separating them. CDR3 size: 11 residues. The chain's CDR3 is CASTDGSGYTF. The CDR3 nucleotides read TGTGCCAGCACTGATGGGAGCGGCTACACCTTC.

This clone was observed a few times. The chain is built from TRBV19 and TRBJ1-3; D call uncertain. Germline CDR1 reads LNHDA; CDR2 reads SQIVND (reference sequence). This CDR3 comprises 15 residues. V lost 7 bases and J 0 bases, leaving 13 bases between the germline ends. The CDR3, as DNA: TGTGCCAGTAAAATAAGTCAGCGCTCTGGAAACACCATATATTTT. Translated: CASKISQRSGNTIYF.

The gene calls are TRBV9 and TRBJ2-2; 7 bases map to TRBD1. Germline V gene data show CDR1 as SGDLS and CDR2 as YYNGEE. The ends lost 4 bases at V and 4 bases at J; junction bases unmatched: 4. The CDR3 is 14 amino acids. In DNA, the CDR3 is TGTGCCAGCAGCTTCTACAGGGGCACCGGGGAGCTGTTTTTT. Its protein is CASSFYRGTGELFF.

The J gene is TRBJ2-7, the V gene TRBV4-2, with 9 nucleotides matching TRBD2. V lost 0 bases, J lost 4 bases, and 19 bases stayed unmatched. CDR3 length equals 20 residues. The germline CDR1 and CDR2 sequences are LGHNA and YNFKEQ. The CDR3 DNA sequence: TGTGCCAGCAGCCAAGATCCAGCGGGGGGTCCCAAATACAGCCTGTACGAGCAGTACTTC. It translates to CASSQDPAGGPKYSLYEQYF.

The chain carries TRBV6-1 and TRBJ1-2; 7 nucleotides line up with TRBD1. J was trimmed by 4 bases and V by 0 bases; bases with no gene match: 14. The CDR3 totals 18 residues. Germline loops: CDR1 MNHNS, CDR2 SASEGT. The CDR3 sequence is CASSEAPSSGQIFYGYTF. The CDR3 DNA is TGTGCCAGCAGTGAAGCTCCTTCTTCGGGACAGATTTTCTATGGCTACACCTTC.

The rearrangement links TRBV19 to TRBJ1-5, with 9 bases aligning to TRBD1. The CDR3 loop spans 17 amino acids. Germline lookup yields CDR1 LNHDA and CDR2 SQIVND (reference sequence). The V gene end was trimmed by 1 base and the J gene end by 7 bases; junction bases not matched to a gene: 11. Here the CDR3 DNA reads TGTGCCAGTAGTATAGGCCCGGGACAGGGAAGGGGGCAGCCCCAGCATTTT. Its protein product is CASSIGPGQGRGQPQHF.

This chain links TRBV12-5 with TRBJ2-3; perhaps TRBD2 as D (8 bases). The CDR3 is 19 residues long. The V gene's germline CDR1 is LGHNT and CDR2 FRNRAP. V shed 4 bases and J shed 5 bases, with 28 bases lying between them. The CDR3 DNA reads TGTGCTAGTGGTTCCGATGGGTACGGGAGGGGCAGGGGGAAAGATACGCAGTATTTT. Its translation is CASGSDGYGRGRGKDTQYF.

The chain has TRBV18 and TRBJ1-1, with D possibly matching TRBD1 (6 bases). The CDR3 totals 16 residues. From germline, CDR1 is KGHSH and CDR2 LQKENI. V was clipped by 0 bases and J by 0 bases, with 11 bases between them. The CDR3 here is CASSPPWQGMNTEAFF. CDR3 DNA: TGTGCCAGCTCACCACCGTGGCAGGGGATGAACACTGAAGCTTTCTTT. The full variable domain, in which reference TRBV18 and TRBJ1-1 provide the parts outside the CDR3, is NAGVMQNPRHLVRRRGQEARLRCSPMKGHSHVYWYRQLPEEGLKFMVYLQKENIIDESGMPKERFSAEFPKEGPSILRIQQVVRGDSAAYFCASSPPWQGMNTEAFFGQGTRLTVV.

The V gene is TRBV12-5, the J gene TRBJ2-1; 7 bases are shared with TRBD1. V was clipped by 5 bases and J by 1 base; unmatched bases: 8. Germline CDR1 reads LGHNT; CDR2 reads FRNRAP. The CDR3 consists of 16 residues. The CDR3 spells CASGPGDRRSYNEQFF. The CDR3 coding sequence is TGTGCTAGTGGTCCTGGGGACAGACGTTCCTACAATGAGCAGTTCTTC.

The gene calls are TRBV6-1 and TRBJ1-5, with a weak D call TRBD1 (5 bases). Germline CDR1 and CDR2: MNHNS and SASEGT. This CDR3 comprises 15 residues. Trimming shortened V by 1 base and J by 4 bases, and 11 bases separated the two germline ends. CDR3 in amino acids: CASSEGLRGNQPQHF. In DNA, the CDR3 is TGTGCCAGCAGTGAAGGTCTTCGGGGGAATCAGCCCCAGCATTTT.

This clone was seen only once. J is TRBJ2-7 and V is TRBV6-5; 9 positions agree with TRBD1. V dropped 6 bases and J dropped 4; count of bases not matched to a gene: 7. Germline CDR1 is MNHEY and CDR2 is SVGAGI. The CDR3 consists of 14 residues. The CDR3 DNA reads as TGTGCCAGCAGACCCCCGGGACAGGGATACGAGCAGTACTTC. Amino acids: CASRPPGQGYEQYF.

This chain connects TRBV7-3 to TRBJ1-5; 7 nucleotides align to TRBD1. The CDR3 runs to 17 residues. V lost 5 bases to trimming and J lost 3 bases; unmatched junction nucleotides: 13. Germline CDR1 and CDR2: SGHTA and FQGTGA. Here the CDR3 reads CASSHDRDRELNQPQHF. The CDR3 DNA sequence: TGTGCCAGCAGCCACGACCGGGACAGAGAACTCAATCAGCCCCAGCATTTT.

The chain carries TRBV7-6 and TRBJ2-6; TRBD1 aligns across 9 bases. The germline CDR1 and CDR2 sequences are SGHVS and FNYEAQ. The J segment lost 0 bases and the V segment lost 5 bases, leaving 5 bases of the junction unmatched. CDR3 length equals 17 residues. CDR3: CASSTGTGRSGANVLTF. The CDR3 DNA reads as TGTGCCAGCAGCACCGGGACAGGGCGCTCTGGGGCCAACGTCCTGACTTTC.

The chain employs TRBV19 and TRBJ2-4; D is ambiguous. V was pared by 10 bases and J by 6 bases, with 13 bases between. In germline, CDR1 is LNHDA, CDR2 SQIVND (reference sequence). The CDR3 consists of 12 residues. DNA of the CDR3: TGTGCCACCACTCATCCTGGAAACATTCAGTACTTC. It encodes CATTHPGNIQYF.

The rearrangement links TRBV9 to TRBJ1-5; no clear D. This CDR3 spans 15 amino acids. Deletions cut 0 bases from V and 2 bases from J, with 9 bases between. Looked up from germline, CDR1 is SGDLS and CDR2 is YYNGEE. CDR3 sequence reads: CASSVGGNGNQPQHF. In DNA, the CDR3 is TGTGCCAGCAGCGTAGGAGGGAATGGCAATCAGCCCCAGCATTTT.